Below, 11 T cell receptor beta chains from the same sample are listed, as sequenced in a study of monozygotic twins with inflammatory bowel disease. From the 5' RACE reads, TCRdb lists one entry per CDR3 protein and no DNA. The sample includes roughly 170,000 distinct CDR3 sequences. The sequencing input was blood. These TCRs come from a human donor with ulcerative colitis or Crohn's disease, or a healthy co-twin of an affected twin (not recorded which).

This chain links TRBV15 with TRBJ1-6. The V gene's germline CDR1 is LNHNV and CDR2 YYDKDF (reference sequence). This CDR3 region has 12 residues. The CDR3 loop is CATSSLNSPLHF.

The rearrangement joins TRBV20-1 to TRBJ2-5; TCRdb outputs TRBD2, but without DNA this stays unchecked. The length of the CDR3 is 14 residues. Germline CDR1 and CDR2: DFQATT and SNEGSKA (reference sequence). Here the CDR3 reads CSAGALAGEETQYF.

V and J are TRBV29-1 and TRBJ1-1; TCRdb selects TRBD1, and the lack of DNA leaves this call unchecked. The CDR3 length is 12 residues. CDR1 SQVTM and CDR2 ANQGSEA come from the germline V gene. CDR3 residues: CSVEGPYTEAFF. Complete variable domain (other parts from reference TRBV29-1 and TRBJ1-1): SAVISQKPSRDICQRGTSLTIQCQVDSQVTMMFWYRQQPGQSLTLIATANQGSEATYESGFVIDKFPISRPNLTFSTLTVSNMSPEDSSIYLCSVEGPYTEAFFGQGTRLTVV.

This chain connects TRBV7-2 to TRBJ1-2; absent DNA, TCRdb's TRBD1 call cannot be checked. This CDR3 is 16 amino acids long. Germline loops: CDR1 SGHTA, CDR2 FQGNSA. CDR3 sequence: CASSPNPGSPRYGYTF.

This chain uses TRBV20-1 with TRBJ1-2; TCRdb gives TRBD1 as the D gene, but with no DNA this cannot be confirmed. This CDR3 spans 12 amino acids. CDR1 and CDR2 (germline): DFQATT, SNEGSKA (reference sequence). CDR3 amino acids: CSTGQLNYGYTF.

The V and J genes are TRBV7-2 and TRBJ2-2; no DNA is available, so the TRBD1 call from TCRdb remains unchecked. The CDR3 covers 17 residues. Germline CDR1 and CDR2: SGHTA and FQGNSA. This chain's CDR3 is CASSFLTGGLNTGELFF.

The chain has TRBV5-1 and TRBJ1-2; as DNA is missing, the TRBD1 call by TCRdb cannot be tested. Germline V CDR1 and CDR2: SGHRS, YFSETQ. CDR3 size: 15 residues. The CDR3 loop is CASRLQDQANYGYTF.

The chain joins TRBV5-4 to TRBJ1-2. Germline V gene data show CDR1 as SGHNT and CDR2 as YYREEE (reference sequence). This CDR3 has 16 amino acids. The CDR3 is CASSLAGKVTRGGYTF.

The chain recombines TRBV3-1 with TRBJ2-1; the D call of TRBD2 rests on TCRdb alone, since no DNA is present to check it. Germline CDR1 reads LGHDT; CDR2 reads YNNKEL (reference sequence). There are 13 residues in the CDR3. The CDR3 here is CASSQGRRNEQFF.

This chain joins TRBV16 and TRBJ1-1; TCRdb outputs TRBD1, but without DNA this stays unchecked. Germline V lookup: CDR1 KGHSY, CDR2 FQNENV. The CDR3 covers 15 residues. The CDR3 loop is CASSPRGEGRAEAFF.

The genes are TRBV20-1 and TRBJ1-2; TCRdb calls TRBD1, which cannot be checked without DNA. CDR1 DFQATT and CDR2 SNEGSKA come from the germline V gene (reference sequence). The CDR3 consists of 14 residues. CDR3 sequence: CSAPNVRVGYGYTF.